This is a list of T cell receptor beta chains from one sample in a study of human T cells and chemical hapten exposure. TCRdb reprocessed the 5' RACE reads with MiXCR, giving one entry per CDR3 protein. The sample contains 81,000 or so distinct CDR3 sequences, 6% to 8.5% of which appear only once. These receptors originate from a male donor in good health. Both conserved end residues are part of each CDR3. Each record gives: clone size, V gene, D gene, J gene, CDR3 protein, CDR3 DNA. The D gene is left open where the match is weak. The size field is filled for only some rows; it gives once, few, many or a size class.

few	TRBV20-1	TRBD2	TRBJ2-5	CSARVPGLAGGPVETQYF	TGCAGTGCTAGAGTTCCGGGACTAGCGGGAGGGCCAGTGGAGACCCAGTACTTC
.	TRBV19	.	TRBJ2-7	CASSIDLHRGTTYEQYF	TGTGCCAGTAGTATAGATCTCCATAGAGGGACCACCTACGAGCAGTACTTC
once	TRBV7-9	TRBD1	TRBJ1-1	CASSLSRGLNTEAFF	TGTGCCAGCAGCTTATCGAGGGGGCTGAACACTGAAGCTTTCTTT
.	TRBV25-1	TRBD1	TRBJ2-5	CASSELRQGEETQYF	TGTGCCAGCAGTGAATTACGGCAGGGGGAAGAGACCCAGTACTTC
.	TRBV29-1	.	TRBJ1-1	CSVQVLNTEAFF	TGCAGCGTACAGGTATTGAACACTGAAGCTTTCTTT
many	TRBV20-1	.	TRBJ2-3	CSARARAHTQYF	TGCAGTGCTAGAGCAAGGGCACATACGCAGTATTTT
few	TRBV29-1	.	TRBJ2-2	CSVSLTLLTGELFF	TGCAGCGTTTCCCTGACCCTCCTCACCGGGGAGCTGTTTTTT
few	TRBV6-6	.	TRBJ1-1	CASSYSLGQTEAFF	TGTGCCAGCAGTTACTCGTTGGGGCAAACTGAAGCTTTCTTT
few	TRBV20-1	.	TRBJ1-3	CSARGDMSSGNTIYF	TGCAGTGCTAGGGGGGACATGAGCTCTGGAAACACCATATATTTT
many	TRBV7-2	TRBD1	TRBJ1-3	CASSSTRQGGLDTIYF	TGTGCCAGCAGCTCCACGAGACAGGGAGGTTTAGACACCATATATTTT
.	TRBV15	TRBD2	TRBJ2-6	CATSKRGSGANVLTF	TGTGCCACCAGCAAGCGGGGGTCTGGGGCCAACGTCCTGACTTTC